One and the same sample provided the 26 T cell receptor beta chains below, sequenced in a study of CD8+CD57+ T cells in acquired aplastic anemia. The use of genomic DNA as template underpinned the TCR beta VDJ and CDR3 profiling. MiXCR, applied by TCRdb to the reads, yields one record per CDR3 protein. The sample records 150,000 to 200,000 distinct CDR3 sequences, roughly 48% being singletons. Only patients with CD8+CD57+ cell expansion on flow cytometry were chosen for sequencing. The sample was sorted CD4+, CD8+, or CD8+CD57+ T cells (not recorded which) from PBMCs. These TCRs come from a human donor with aplastic anemia.

The rearrangement joins TRBV4-2 to TRBJ2-1; 8 bases are a match to TRBD2. Losses at the gene ends were 0 bases for V and 1 base for J; bases not matched to a gene: 2. CDR3 length: 16 amino acids. The germline CDR1 and CDR2 sequences are LGHNA and YNFKEQ. CDR3 residues: CASSQERGASYNEQFF. CDR3 in DNA: TGTGCCAGCAGCCAAGAGCGGGGGGCTTCCTACAATGAGCAGTTCTTC.

This clonotype was seen ten or more times. The chain employs TRBV2 and TRBJ2-1; 9 positions match TRBD2. V lost 9 bases, J lost 9 bases, and 6 bases stayed unmatched. CDR1 is SNHLY, CDR2 FYNNEI, per germline. There are 12 residues in the CDR3. CDR3 nucleotide sequence: TGTGCCAGTGAGGGGACTAGCAGTGAGCAGTTCTTC. This encodes CASEGTSSEQFF.

The table lists this clonotype with many counts. V usage is TRBV19 and J usage is TRBJ2-7, with D perhaps TRBD2 (6 bases). The CDR3 covers 15 residues. The germline V gene encodes CDR1 LNHDA and CDR2 SQIVND (reference sequence). Between the trimmed V and J ends, which lost 6 bases and 0 bases, there was a span of 15 bases. CDR3 DNA: TGTGCCAGTAGCTGGGGGGACGCAACCTCCTACGAGCAGTACTTC. Translating it yields CASSWGDATSYEQYF.

This clonotype was counted only a few times. The CDR3 is CASELGGRGNEQFF. The CDR3 bases are TGTGCCTCCGAACTTGGGGGCAGGGGTAATGAGCAGTTCTTC. The chain is built from TRBV10-3 and TRBJ2-1, with D perhaps matching TRBD1 (6 bases). Germline V gene data show CDR1 as ENHRY and CDR2 as SYGVKD. The length of the CDR3 is 14 residues. Between the trimmed V and J ends, which lost 11 bases and 7 bases, there was a span of 21 bases.

The chain joins TRBV4-1 to TRBJ1-5; 7 bases match TRBD1. With 0 bases clipped from V and 6 bases from J, the junction kept 8 bases outside the gene matches. From germline, CDR1 is MGHRA and CDR2 YSYEKL. This CDR3 has 16 residues. CDR3 bases: TGCGCCAGCAGCCAAGAACGAGGGGGCCCCGGTCAGCCCCAGCATTTT. This encodes CASSQERGGPGQPQHF.

A remark on this clonotype: A much larger clone lies a single base off, so this may be a read error. The chain joins TRBV12-3 or TRBV12-4 to TRBJ2-1; D call uncertain. V lost 11 bases and J 11 bases, leaving 22 bases between the germline ends. The CDR3 consists of 13 residues. The DNA for the CDR3 is TGTGCCCTCAAGCAGGTCGTGGGGAATAAGCAGTTCTTC. This encodes CALKQVVGNKQFF.

V gene TRBV2 combines with J gene TRBJ1-2; tentatively, D is TRBD1 (6 bases). V was cut by 8 bases and J by 2 bases, with 15 bases left in between. Germline values: CDR1 SNHLY, CDR2 FYNNEI. The CDR3 has 14 residues. The CDR3 here is CASSPGEANYGYTF. The CDR3 nucleotides are TGTGCCAGCTCACCAGGGGAGGCCAACTATGGCTACACCTTC.

The chain has TRBV19 and TRBJ1-2; TRBD1 matches 7 bases. The CDR3 is 14 residues long. Per the germline V gene, CDR1 is LNHDA and CDR2 is SQIVND (reference sequence). With V trimmed by 6 bases and J by 9 bases, 13 bases remained unmatched. CDR3 in amino acids: CASRTQGGGGRYTF. The CDR3 DNA reads TGTGCCAGTAGGACTCAGGGGGGAGGAGGCCGCTACACCTTC.

To note about this clonotype: It may be a read error: a sequence one base away is much more abundant. This sequence joins TRBV5-1 and TRBJ2-5; D is perhaps TRBD2 (6 bases). The germline V gene has CDR1 SGHRS and CDR2 YFSETQ. The CDR3 has 15 residues. The CDR3, as DNA: TGCGCCAGCGGCTTGGAACGGGGGAGTGGAGAGACCCAGTACTTC. The encoded protein is CASGLERGSGETQYF.

The chain is built from TRBV14 and TRBJ1-2, with a tentative D call TRBD1 (5 bases). V was pared by 4 bases and J by 11 bases, with 20 bases between. Germline CDR1 SGHDN, CDR2 FVKESK. CDR3 length: 14 amino acids. CDR3 sequence (DNA): TGTGCCAGCAGCCCAATCGGGACCGACTTTGGGTACACCTTC. This translates into CASSPIGTDFGYTF.

CDR3 nucleotide sequence: TGTGCCAGCAGCTCAACGAACCTCTACGAGCAGTACTTC. Its translation is CASSSTNLYEQYF. The chain carries TRBV7-8 and TRBJ2-7; D is unresolved. Germline V lookup: CDR1 SGHVS, CDR2 FQNEAQ. The CDR3 runs to 13 residues. Trimming took 4 bases from V and 3 from J, leaving 10 bases between them. Supplemented by reference TRBV7-8 and TRBJ2-7, the full variable domain reads GAGVSQSPRYKVAKRGQDVALRCDPISGHVSLFWYQQALGQGPEFLTYFQNEAQLDKSGLPSDRFFAERPEGSVSTLKIQRTQQEDSAVYLCASSSTNLYEQYFGPGTRLTVT.

This clonotype showed up many times. The rearrangement uses TRBV11-2 and TRBJ1-4; D call uncertain. The CDR3 has 14 amino acids. In germline, CDR1 is SGHAT, CDR2 FQNNGV. Trimming stripped 0 bases from V and 8 bases from J, with 10 bases between. CDR3 sequence reads: CASSLDRGIEKLFF. As DNA, the CDR3 is TGTGCCAGCAGCTTAGATAGAGGAATCGAAAAACTGTTTTTT.

As concerns this clonotype: It may be a read error: a sequence one base away is much more abundant. The chain links TRBV5-5 to TRBJ1-6; possibly TRBD1 for D (5 bases). The CDR3 loop spans 13 amino acids. Germline V gene data show CDR1 as SGHKS and CDR2 as YYEKEE (reference sequence). CDR3 coding DNA: TGTGTCAGTGCGGGACTGCCTAATTCACCCCTCCACTTT. Its protein is CVSAGLPNSPLHF.

Points on this clonotype: A clone one base away is much larger, so this may be a read error. The chain links TRBV7-2 to TRBJ1-4; 9 bases align to TRBD1. The length of the CDR3 is 15 residues. Germline CDR1 is SGHTA and CDR2 is FQGNSA. The CDR3 is CASSHPGTGSEKLLF. The CDR3 DNA sequence: TGTGCCAGCAGCCACCCCGGGACAGGGAGCGAAAAACTGTTATTT. The full variable domain, in which reference TRBV7-2 and TRBJ1-4 provide the parts outside the CDR3, is GAGVSQSPSNKVTEKGKDVELRCDPISGHTALYWYRQSLGQGLEFLIYFQGNSAPDKSGLPSDRFSAERTGGSVSTLTIQRTQQEDSAVYLCASSHPGTGSEKLLFGSGTQLSVL.

This clonotype was picked up many times. Here the CDR3 DNA reads TGTGCCAGCAGCCGGGCGGCCGTGAACACTGAAGCTTTCTTT. This gives the protein CASSRAAVNTEAFF. The chain recombines TRBV5-6 with TRBJ1-1; D gene unclear. This CDR3 is 14 amino acids long. From germline, CDR1 is SGHDT and CDR2 YYEEEE. Between the trimmed V and J ends, which lost 4 bases and 0 bases, there was a span of 10 bases.

This clonotype appeared a few times. The chain recombines TRBV27 with TRBJ2-5; 7 bases are a match to TRBD2. Germline V gene lookup returns CDR1 MNHEY and CDR2 SMNVEV (reference sequence). This CDR3 has 17 residues. The ends lost 4 bases at V and 5 bases at J; junction bases unmatched: 16. CDR3 DNA: TGTGCCAGCAGTTCCACACCCGTGACGGGGGGTTGGGAGACCCAGTACTTC. Translated, it gives CASSSTPVTGGWETQYF.

This clonotype showed up many times. The gene calls are TRBV19 and TRBJ2-7, with 7 bases matching TRBD2. Germline CDR1 reads LNHDA; CDR2 reads SQIVND (reference sequence). Trimming cost V 4 bases and J 0 bases; bases outside gene matches: 3. This CDR3 contains 14 residues. CDR3 nucleotide sequence: TGTGCCAGTAGTAGCGGGGGTCTCTCCTACGAGCAGTACTTC. Amino acids: CASSSGGLSYEQYF. Using reference TRBV19 and TRBJ2-7 for the parts outside the CDR3, the full variable domain is DGGITQSPKYLFRKEGQNVTLSCEQNLNHDAMYWYRQDPGQGLRLIYYSQIVNDFQKGDIAEGYSVSREKKESFPLTVTSAQKNPTAFYLCASSSGGLSYEQYFGPGTRLTVT.

Comment on this clonotype: A much bigger clone sits one base away, suggesting this may be a read error. J is TRBJ1-2 and V is TRBV4-1, with D perhaps matching TRBD1 (5 bases). In germline, CDR1 is MGHRA, CDR2 YSYEKL. V shed 1 base and J shed 4 bases, with 16 bases lying between them. The CDR3 length is 16 residues. DNA for the CDR3: TGCGCCAGCAGCCAAGGGATGGGACCGAGGCTCTATGGCTACACCTTC. Its protein product is CASSQGMGPRLYGYTF.

The chain employs TRBV7-2 and TRBJ2-7; D call uncertain. CDR3 length equals 13 residues. Trimming removed 4 bases at V and 3 bases at J, with 10 bases between. Per the germline V gene, CDR1 is SGHTA and CDR2 is FQGNSA. CDR3 residues: CASSSVPDYEQYF. DNA of the CDR3: TGTGCCAGCAGCTCGGTCCCCGACTACGAGCAGTACTTC. The full variable domain, rest sourced from reference TRBV7-2 and TRBJ2-7, is GAGVSQSPSNKVTEKGKDVELRCDPISGHTALYWYRQSLGQGLEFLIYFQGNSAPDKSGLPSDRFSAERTGGSVSTLTIQRTQQEDSAVYLCASSSVPDYEQYFGPGTRLTVT.

This clonotype has ten or more counts. The chain employs TRBV5-1 and TRBJ2-1; 8 bases map to TRBD2. The germline CDR1 and CDR2 sequences are SGHRS and YFSETQ. The CDR3 totals 15 residues. The J segment lost 7 bases and the V segment lost 2 bases, leaving 8 bases of the junction unmatched. CDR3 loop: CASSLGSGVTNEQFF. The DNA for the CDR3 is TGCGCCAGCAGCTTAGGTAGCGGGGTTACTAATGAGCAGTTCTTC.

This clonotype has ten or more counts. This chain uses TRBV20-1 with TRBJ1-1, with D maybe TRBD1 (6 bases). The CDR3 runs to 15 residues. The germline gives CDR1 DFQATT, CDR2 SNEGSKA (reference sequence). V lost 0 bases and J 1 base, leaving 12 bases between the germline ends. CDR3 residues: CSARDRGTRNTEAFF. CDR3 DNA sequence: TGCAGTGCTAGAGATCGGGGGACAAGGAACACTGAAGCTTTCTTT.

This clonotype appeared a single time. CDR3 bases: TGCAGCGTTGTTGTTCCGGGGCGAGGCTACACCTTC. Protein product: CSVVVPGRGYTF. The chain combines TRBV29-1 with TRBJ1-2; tentative D call: TRBD1 (5 bases). Germline CDR1 and CDR2: SQVTM and ANQGSEA. This CDR3 spans 12 amino acids. The V and J ends lost 4 bases and 8 bases respectively, with 14 bases between them. The whole variable domain, filled in from reference TRBV29-1 and TRBJ1-2, reads SAVISQKPSRDICQRGTSLTIQCQVDSQVTMMFWYRQQPGQSLTLIATANQGSEATYESGFVIDKFPISRPNLTFSTLTVSNMSPEDSSIYLCSVVVPGRGYTFGSGTRLTVV.

At least ten counts were recorded for this clonotype. The CDR3 spells CAIRAGGLNTEAFF. CDR3 sequence (DNA): TGTGCCATCAGAGCCGGGGGCCTAAACACTGAAGCTTTCTTT. V usage is TRBV10-3 and J usage is TRBJ1-1; D is possibly TRBD1 (6 bases). This CDR3 is built from 14 residues. The ends were cut back, 6 bases at V and 2 bases at J, with 13 bases in the middle. Germline loops: CDR1 ENHRY, CDR2 SYGVKD.

The chain employs TRBV18 and TRBJ2-7, with D uncertain. The CDR3 covers 17 residues. V was trimmed by 3 bases and J by 3 bases, leaving 21 bases between them. The germline V gene encodes CDR1 KGHSH and CDR2 LQKENI. The CDR3 nucleotides read TGTGCCAGCTCACCCAACCGGGCAGGCCTAGGAAGCTACGAGCAGTACTTC. This encodes CASSPNRAGLGSYEQYF.

This clonotype was counted many times. This chain joins TRBV4-1 and TRBJ1-4; TRBD1 is a possible D gene (5 bases). The CDR3 totals 14 residues. Trimming removed 5 bases at V and 7 bases at J, with 14 bases between. CDR1 is MGHRA and CDR2 is YSYEKL in the germline V gene. For the CDR3, the DNA is TGCGCCAGCAGCTTGACCATCGGGGGTGAAAAACTGTTTTTT. Translating it yields CASSLTIGGEKLFF.

This clonotype was seen ten or more times. This chain uses TRBV5-1 with TRBJ2-1; 9 nucleotides line up with TRBD1. From germline, CDR1 is SGHRS and CDR2 YFSETQ. Trimming at V came to 0 bases and at J to 5 bases, leaving 3 bases not matched to a gene. The CDR3 is made up of 15 amino acids. The CDR3 nucleotides are TGCGCCAGCAGCTTGGACAGGGGGCCCAACAATGAGCAGTTCTTC. It encodes CASSLDRGPNNEQFF.